These T cell receptor beta chains were read from a single sample in a study of cytomegalovirus exposure and HLA in healthy donors. TCRdb's copy holds only in-frame clones and misses some; the assay was immunoSEQ multiplex PCR. Its clone listing holds around 130,000 clones. Sequencing was carried out using PBMCs. All receptors come from a woman in her forties in good health and CMV-seronegative. Both conserved end residues are part of each CDR3. A D gene is named only where the DNA matches it firmly.

j_gene: TRBJ1-1
v_gene: TRBV18
d_gene: NA
CDR3aa: CASSPAGAIWTEAFF
CDR3nt: TGTGCCAGCTCACCCGCGGGGGCCATATGGACTGAAGCTTTCTTT

j_gene: TRBJ1-5
v_gene: TRBV5-6
d_gene: TRBD1
CDR3aa: CASSFRGINQPQHF
CDR3nt: TGTGCCAGCAGCTTCAGGGGGATAAATCAGCCCCAGCATTTT

j_gene: TRBJ1-2
v_gene: TRBV29-1
d_gene: NA
CDR3aa: CSGGRDGGYTF
CDR3nt: TGCAGCGGGGGCAGGGATGGTGGCTACACCTTC

j_gene: TRBJ1-2
v_gene: TRBV10-2
d_gene: NA
CDR3aa: CASSAGTQGYGYTF
CDR3nt: TGCGCCAGCAGTGCCGGGACACAAGGCTATGGCTACACCTTC

j_gene: TRBJ1-4
v_gene: TRBV7-2
d_gene: TRBD1
CDR3aa: CASSSGTGDEKLFF
CDR3nt: TGTGCCAGCAGCTCCGGGACAGGGGATGAAAAACTGTTTTTT

j_gene: TRBJ2-5
v_gene: TRBV5-1
d_gene: NA
CDR3aa: CASSLEGGRVGETQYF
CDR3nt: TGCGCCAGCAGCTTGGAAGGCGGGCGGGTTGGGGAGACCCAGTACTTC

j_gene: TRBJ1-5
v_gene: TRBV5-4
d_gene: NA
CDR3aa: CASSLGGRAPGPQHF
CDR3nt: TGTGCCAGCAGCTTGGGGGGGAGGGCCCCGGGGCCCCAGCATTTT

j_gene: TRBJ2-3
v_gene: TRBV19
d_gene: TRBD1
CDR3aa: CASKTGGGRDTQYF
CDR3nt: TGTGCCAGTAAAACAGGGGGCGGCCGAGATACGCAGTATTTT

j_gene: TRBJ1-1
v_gene: TRBV27
d_gene: NA
CDR3aa: CASSLLGGEGTEAFF
CDR3nt: TGTGCCAGCAGTCTCCTTGGGGGGGAGGGCACTGAAGCTTTCTTT

j_gene: TRBJ2-3
v_gene: TRBV7-3
d_gene: TRBD1
CDR3aa: CASSLTGAADTQYF
CDR3nt: TGTGCCAGCAGCCTGACAGGGGCTGCAGATACGCAGTATTTT

j_gene: TRBJ1-4
v_gene: TRBV18
d_gene: NA
CDR3aa: CASSPLTGRRSEKLFF
CDR3nt: TGTGCCAGCTCACCGCTCACAGGCCGCCGAAGTGAAAAACTGTTTTTT

j_gene: TRBJ1-2
v_gene: TRBV6-1
d_gene: NA
CDR3aa: CASTRWSIDSGGYTF
CDR3nt: TGTGCCAGCACCCGATGGAGTATCGACAGTGGGGGCTACACCTTC

j_gene: TRBJ1-1
v_gene: TRBV5-1
d_gene: TRBD1
CDR3aa: CASSWTGSGGTEAFF
CDR3nt: TGCGCCAGCAGCTGGACAGGGTCCGGCGGCACTGAAGCTTTCTTT

j_gene: TRBJ2-3
v_gene: TRBV7-9
d_gene: NA
CDR3aa: CASSKTDNTDTQYF
CDR3nt: TGTGCCAGCAGCAAGACGGACAACACAGATACGCAGTATTTT